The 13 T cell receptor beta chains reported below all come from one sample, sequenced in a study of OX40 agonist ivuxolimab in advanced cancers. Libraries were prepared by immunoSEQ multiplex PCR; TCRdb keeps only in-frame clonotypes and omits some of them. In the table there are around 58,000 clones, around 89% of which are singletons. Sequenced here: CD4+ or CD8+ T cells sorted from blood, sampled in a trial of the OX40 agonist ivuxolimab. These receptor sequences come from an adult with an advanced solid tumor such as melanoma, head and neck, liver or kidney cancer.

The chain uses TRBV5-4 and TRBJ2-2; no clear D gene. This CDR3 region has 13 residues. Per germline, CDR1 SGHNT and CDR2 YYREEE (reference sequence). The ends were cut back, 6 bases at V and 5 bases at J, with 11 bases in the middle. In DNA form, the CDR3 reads TGTGCCAGCATGCCCCTTAGTACCGGGGAGCTGTTTTTT. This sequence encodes CASMPLSTGELFF.

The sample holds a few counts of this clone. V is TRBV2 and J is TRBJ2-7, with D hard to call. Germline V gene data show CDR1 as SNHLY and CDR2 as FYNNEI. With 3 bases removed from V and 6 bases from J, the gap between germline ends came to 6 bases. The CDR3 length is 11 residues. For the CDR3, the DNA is TGTGCCAGCAGTGAGGAAGCCGAGCAGTACTTC. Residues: CASSEEAEQYF.

Written as DNA, the CDR3 is TGCGCCAGCAGCTTGGGACAAAATAGGGAACTGTTTTTT. This codes for CASSLGQNRELFF. The V gene is TRBV5-1, the J gene TRBJ1-4; D is ambiguous. CDR3 length: 13 amino acids. The V and J ends lost 0 bases and 12 bases respectively, with 12 bases between them. Germline V gives CDR1 SGHRS, CDR2 YFSETQ.

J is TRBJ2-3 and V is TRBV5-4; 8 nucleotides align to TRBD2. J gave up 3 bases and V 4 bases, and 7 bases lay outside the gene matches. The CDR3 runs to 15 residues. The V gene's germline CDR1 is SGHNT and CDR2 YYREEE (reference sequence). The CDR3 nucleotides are TGTGCCAGCAGCAAGGGAGCGGGAGAGACAGATACGCAGTATTTT. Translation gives CASSKGAGETDTQYF.

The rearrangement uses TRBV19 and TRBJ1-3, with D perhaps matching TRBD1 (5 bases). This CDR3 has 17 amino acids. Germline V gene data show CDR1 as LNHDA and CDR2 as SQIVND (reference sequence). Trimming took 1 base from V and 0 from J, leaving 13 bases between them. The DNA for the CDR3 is TGTGCCAGTAGTATAGCGGGGCAGTACTACTCTGGAAACACCATATATTTT. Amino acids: CASSIAGQYYSGNTIYF. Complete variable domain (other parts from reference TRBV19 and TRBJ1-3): DGGITQSPKYLFRKEGQNVTLSCEQNLNHDAMYWYRQDPGQGLRLIYYSQIVNDFQKGDIAEGYSVSREKKESFPLTVTSAQKNPTAFYLCASSIAGQYYSGNTIYFGEGSWLTVV.

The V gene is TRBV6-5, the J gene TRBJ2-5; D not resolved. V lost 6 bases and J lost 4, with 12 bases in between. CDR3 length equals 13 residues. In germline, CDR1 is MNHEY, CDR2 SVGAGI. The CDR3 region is CASSPPARETQYF. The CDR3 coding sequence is TGTGCCAGCAGCCCCCCCGCCAGAGAGACCCAGTACTTC.

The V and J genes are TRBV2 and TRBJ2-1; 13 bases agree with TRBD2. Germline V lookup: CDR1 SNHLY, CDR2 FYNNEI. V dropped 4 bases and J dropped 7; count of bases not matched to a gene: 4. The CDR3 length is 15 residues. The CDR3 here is CASSALAGGINEQFF. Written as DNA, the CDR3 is TGTGCCAGCAGTGCACTAGCGGGGGGGATAAATGAGCAGTTCTTC.

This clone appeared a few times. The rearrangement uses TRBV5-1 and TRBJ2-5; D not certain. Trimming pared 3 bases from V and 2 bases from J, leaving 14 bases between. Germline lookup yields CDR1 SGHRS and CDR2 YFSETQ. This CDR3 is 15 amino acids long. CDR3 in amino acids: CASSSSRWGQETQYF. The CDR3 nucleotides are TGCGCCAGCAGCTCGTCTCGCTGGGGACAAGAGACCCAGTACTTC.

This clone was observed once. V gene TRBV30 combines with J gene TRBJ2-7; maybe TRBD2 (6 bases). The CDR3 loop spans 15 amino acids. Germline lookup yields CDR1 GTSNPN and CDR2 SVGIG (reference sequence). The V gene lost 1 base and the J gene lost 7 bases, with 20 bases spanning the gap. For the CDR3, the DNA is TGTGCCTGGAGTGACGCACCGGGGACTCCCGGGGAGCAGTACTTC. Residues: CAWSDAPGTPGEQYF.

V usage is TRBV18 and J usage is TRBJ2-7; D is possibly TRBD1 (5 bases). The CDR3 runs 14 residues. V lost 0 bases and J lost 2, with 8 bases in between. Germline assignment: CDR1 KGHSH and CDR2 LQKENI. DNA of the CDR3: TGTGCCAGCTCACCACCGTCACAGGCCTACGAGCAGTACTTC. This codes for CASSPPSQAYEQYF.

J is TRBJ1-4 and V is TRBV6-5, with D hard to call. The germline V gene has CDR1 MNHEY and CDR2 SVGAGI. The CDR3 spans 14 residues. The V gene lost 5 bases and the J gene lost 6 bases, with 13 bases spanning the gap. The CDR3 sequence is CASSLTMGDEKLFF. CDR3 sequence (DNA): TGTGCCAGCAGTCTCACCATGGGCGATGAAAAACTGTTTTTT.

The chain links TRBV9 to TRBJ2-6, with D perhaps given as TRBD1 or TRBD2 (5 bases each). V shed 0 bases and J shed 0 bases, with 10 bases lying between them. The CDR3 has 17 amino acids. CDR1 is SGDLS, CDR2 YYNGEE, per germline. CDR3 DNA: TGTGCCAGCAGCGTAGCGTCAGGGAGCTCTGGGGCCAACGTCCTGACTTTC. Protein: CASSVASGSSGANVLTF.

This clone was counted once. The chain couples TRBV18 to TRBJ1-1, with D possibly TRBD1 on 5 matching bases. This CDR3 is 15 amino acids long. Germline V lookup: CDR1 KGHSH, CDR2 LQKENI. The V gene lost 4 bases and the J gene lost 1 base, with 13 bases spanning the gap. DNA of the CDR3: TGTGCCAGCTCACTGGACACCCCGGGGAACACTGAAGCTTTCTTT. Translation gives CASSLDTPGNTEAFF.